Described below is a single T cell receptor beta chain sequence and its context. Its matching antigen is unknown. Sequencing used immunoSEQ multiplex PCR; TCRdb keeps in-frame clones, though not all of them. The table lists approximately 120,000 clones, roughly 80% of them singletons. Germline V gene sequence: CDR1 SQVTM, CDR2 ANQGSEA. V lost 3 bases and J lost 1, with 11 bases in between. The CDR3 runs 14 residues. The time point is: baseline pretreatment blood. Treatment here: 15 Gy SBRT to primary tumor, nephrectomy 4 weeks later. Blood was sampled at baseline, 2 weeks and 4 weeks after SBRT. This renal cell carcinoma was of the clear cell type. The sample belongs to a study of radiation and T cells in renal cell carcinoma. General study points: Top tumor clonotypes rose in blood 2 weeks post-radiation, then contracted. Pretreatment tumor biopsies were lacking, so baseline clonotypes are unknown.

The chain combines TRBV29-1 with TRBJ2-3, with unresolved D. The TCR sequence derives from an older woman with renal cell carcinoma. The sample here was blood, taken from a patient whose treatment included radiotherapy and nephrectomy. The CDR3 is CSVDRPPGTDTQYF. CDR3 DNA sequence: TGCAGCGTTGATCGCCCGCCCGGCACAGATACGCAGTATTTT.